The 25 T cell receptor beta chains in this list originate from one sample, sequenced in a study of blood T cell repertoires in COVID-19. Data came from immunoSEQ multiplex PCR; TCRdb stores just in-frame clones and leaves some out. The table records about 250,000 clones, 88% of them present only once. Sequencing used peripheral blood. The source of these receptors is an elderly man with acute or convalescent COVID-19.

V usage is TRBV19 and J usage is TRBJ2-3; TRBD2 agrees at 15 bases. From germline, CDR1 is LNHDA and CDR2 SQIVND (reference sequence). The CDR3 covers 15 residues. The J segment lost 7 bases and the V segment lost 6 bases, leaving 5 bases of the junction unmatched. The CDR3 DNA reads TGTGCCAGTAGGACCGGGACTAGCGGGAGGAATACGCAGTATTTT. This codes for CASRTGTSGRNTQYF.

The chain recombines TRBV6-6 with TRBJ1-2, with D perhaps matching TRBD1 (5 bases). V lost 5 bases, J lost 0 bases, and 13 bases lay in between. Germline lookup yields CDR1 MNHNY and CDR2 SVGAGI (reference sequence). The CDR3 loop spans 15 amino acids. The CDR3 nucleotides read TGTGCCAGCAGTGATCGGGCAGGGTCTAACTATGGCTACACCTTC. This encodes CASSDRAGSNYGYTF.

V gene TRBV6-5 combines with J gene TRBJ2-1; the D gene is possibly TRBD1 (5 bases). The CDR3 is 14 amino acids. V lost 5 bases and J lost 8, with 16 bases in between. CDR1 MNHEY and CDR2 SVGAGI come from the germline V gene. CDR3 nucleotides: TGTGCCAGCAGTCAGGGCACGGCCAGGTATGAGCAGTTCTTC. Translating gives CASSQGTARYEQFF.

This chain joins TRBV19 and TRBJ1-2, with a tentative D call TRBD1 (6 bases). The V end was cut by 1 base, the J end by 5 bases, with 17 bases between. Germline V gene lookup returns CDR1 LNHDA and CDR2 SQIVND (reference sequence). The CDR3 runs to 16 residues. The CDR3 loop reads CASSIGTTGNWYGYTF. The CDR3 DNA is TGTGCCAGTAGTATAGGCACGACAGGAAACTGGTATGGCTACACCTTC.

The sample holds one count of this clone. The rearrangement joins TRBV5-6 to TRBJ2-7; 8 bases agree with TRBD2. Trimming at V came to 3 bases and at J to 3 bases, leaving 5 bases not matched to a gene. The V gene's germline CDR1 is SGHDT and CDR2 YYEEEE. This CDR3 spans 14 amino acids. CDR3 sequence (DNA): TGTGCCAGCAGCTGGGAGCGGGGGAACTACGAGCAGTACTTC. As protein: CASSWERGNYEQYF.

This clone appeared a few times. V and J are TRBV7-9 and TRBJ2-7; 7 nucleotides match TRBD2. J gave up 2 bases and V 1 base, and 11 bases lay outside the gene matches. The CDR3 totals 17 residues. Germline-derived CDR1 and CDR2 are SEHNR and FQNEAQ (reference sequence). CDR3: CASSLEPRGRAAYEQYF. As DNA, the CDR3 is TGTGCCAGCAGCTTAGAGCCCCGAGGGAGGGCAGCCTACGAGCAGTACTTC.

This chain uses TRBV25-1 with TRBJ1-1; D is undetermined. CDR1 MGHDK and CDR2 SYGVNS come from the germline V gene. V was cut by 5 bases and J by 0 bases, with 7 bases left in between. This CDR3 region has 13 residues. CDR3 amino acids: CASSLELNTEAFF. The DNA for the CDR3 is TGTGCCAGCAGTTTAGAACTGAACACTGAAGCTTTCTTT.

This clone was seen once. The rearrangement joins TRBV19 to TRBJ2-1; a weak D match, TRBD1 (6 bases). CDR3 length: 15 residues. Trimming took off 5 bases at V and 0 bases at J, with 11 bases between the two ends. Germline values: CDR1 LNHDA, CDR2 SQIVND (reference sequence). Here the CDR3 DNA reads TGTGCCAGTAGTCGAGGACAGTTCTCCTACAATGAGCAGTTCTTC. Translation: CASSRGQFSYNEQFF.

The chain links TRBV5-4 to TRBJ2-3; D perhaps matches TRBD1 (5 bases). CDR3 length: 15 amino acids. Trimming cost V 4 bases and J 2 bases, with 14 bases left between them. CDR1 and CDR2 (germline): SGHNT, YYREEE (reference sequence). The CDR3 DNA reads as TGTGCCAGCAGCCCGGGCGGCAGGGCCACAGATACGCAGTATTTT. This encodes CASSPGGRATDTQYF.

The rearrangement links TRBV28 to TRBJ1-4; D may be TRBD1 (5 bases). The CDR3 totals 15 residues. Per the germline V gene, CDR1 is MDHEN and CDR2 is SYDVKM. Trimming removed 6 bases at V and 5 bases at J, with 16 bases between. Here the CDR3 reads CASSFTRGKNEKLFF. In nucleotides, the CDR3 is TGTGCCAGCAGCTTTACAAGGGGAAAAAATGAAAAACTGTTTTTT.

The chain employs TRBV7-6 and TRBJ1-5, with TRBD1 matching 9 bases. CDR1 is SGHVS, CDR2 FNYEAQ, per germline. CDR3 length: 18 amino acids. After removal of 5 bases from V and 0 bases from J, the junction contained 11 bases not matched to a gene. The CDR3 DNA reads TGTGCCAGCAGCCCCGAGGCAGGACAGGGGCTTAGCAATCAGCCCCAGCATTTT. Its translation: CASSPEAGQGLSNQPQHF.

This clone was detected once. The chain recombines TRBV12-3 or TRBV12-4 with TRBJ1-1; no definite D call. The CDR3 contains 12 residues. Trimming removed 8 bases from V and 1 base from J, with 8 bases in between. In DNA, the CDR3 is TGTGCCAGCTCCCCCTCGAACACTGAAGCTTTCTTT. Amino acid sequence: CASSPSNTEAFF.

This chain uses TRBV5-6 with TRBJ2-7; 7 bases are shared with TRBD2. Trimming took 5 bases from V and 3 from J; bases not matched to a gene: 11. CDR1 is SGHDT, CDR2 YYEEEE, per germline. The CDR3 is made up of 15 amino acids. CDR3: CASRSGLPSVYEQYF. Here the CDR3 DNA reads TGTGCCAGCAGATCGGGACTACCTTCGGTCTACGAGCAGTACTTC.

The CDR3 region is CASSLGGAGLPSYEQYF. For the CDR3, the DNA is TGTGCCAGCAGCTTGGGCGGGGCGGGCCTTCCCTCCTACGAGCAGTACTTC. V usage is TRBV5-5 and J usage is TRBJ2-7; D is possibly TRBD2 (6 bases). The V gene lost 0 bases and the J gene lost 0 bases, with 16 bases spanning the gap. From germline, CDR1 is SGHKS and CDR2 YYEKEE (reference sequence). CDR3 size: 17 residues. Looking up the rest from reference TRBV5-5 and TRBJ2-7 gives the full variable domain: DAGVTQSPTHLIKTRGQQVTLRCSPISGHKSVSWYQQVLGQGPQFIFQYYEKEERGRGNFPDRFSARQFPNYSSELNVNALLLGDSALYLCASSLGGAGLPSYEQYFGPGTRLTVT.

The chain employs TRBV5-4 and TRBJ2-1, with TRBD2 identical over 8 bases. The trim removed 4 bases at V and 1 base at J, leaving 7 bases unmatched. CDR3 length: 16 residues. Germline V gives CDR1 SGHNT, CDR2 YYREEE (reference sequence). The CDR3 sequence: CASSRGLAGSYNEQFF. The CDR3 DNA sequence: TGTGCCAGCAGCCGTGGACTAGCAGGGTCCTACAATGAGCAGTTCTTC. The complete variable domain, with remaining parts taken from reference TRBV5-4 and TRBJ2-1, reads ETGVTQSPTHLIKTRGQQVTLRCSSQSGHNTVSWYQQALGQGPQFIFQYYREEENGRGNFPPRFSGLQFPNYSSELNVNALELDDSALYLCASSRGLAGSYNEQFFGPGTRLTVL.

The DNA for the CDR3 is TGTGCCAGCAGTTTCGGCAGGGGGCAAAGCAAAAACATTCAGTACTTC. Its translation is CASSFGRGQSKNIQYF. The chain joins TRBV28 to TRBJ2-4; TRBD1 matches 8 bases. With 3 bases clipped from V and 3 bases from J, the junction kept 7 bases outside the gene matches. There are 16 residues in the CDR3. Germline CDR1 is MDHEN and CDR2 is SYDVKM.

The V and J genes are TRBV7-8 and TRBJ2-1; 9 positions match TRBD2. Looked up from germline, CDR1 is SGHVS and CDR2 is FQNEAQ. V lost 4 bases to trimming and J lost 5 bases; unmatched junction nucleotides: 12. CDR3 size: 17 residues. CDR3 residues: CASSSRPPTSGNNEQFF. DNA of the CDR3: TGTGCCAGCAGCTCCCGCCCCCCGACTAGCGGAAACAATGAGCAGTTCTTC.

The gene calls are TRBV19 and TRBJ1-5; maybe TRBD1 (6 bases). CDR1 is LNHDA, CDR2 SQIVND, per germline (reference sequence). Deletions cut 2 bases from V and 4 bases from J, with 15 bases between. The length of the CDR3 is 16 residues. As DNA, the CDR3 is TGTGCCAGTAGTATAAGGGGCAGGGGTGGAAATCAGCCCCAGCATTTT. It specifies CASSIRGRGGNQPQHF. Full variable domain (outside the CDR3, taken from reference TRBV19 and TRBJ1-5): DGGITQSPKYLFRKEGQNVTLSCEQNLNHDAMYWYRQDPGQGLRLIYYSQIVNDFQKGDIAEGYSVSREKKESFPLTVTSAQKNPTAFYLCASSIRGRGGNQPQHFGDGTRLSIL.

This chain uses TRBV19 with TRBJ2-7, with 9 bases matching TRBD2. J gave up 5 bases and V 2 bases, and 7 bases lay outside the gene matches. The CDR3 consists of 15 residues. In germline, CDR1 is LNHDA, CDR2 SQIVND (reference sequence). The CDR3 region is CASSISSGGFHEQYF. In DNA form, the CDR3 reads TGTGCCAGTAGTATAAGTAGCGGGGGTTTCCACGAGCAGTACTTC.

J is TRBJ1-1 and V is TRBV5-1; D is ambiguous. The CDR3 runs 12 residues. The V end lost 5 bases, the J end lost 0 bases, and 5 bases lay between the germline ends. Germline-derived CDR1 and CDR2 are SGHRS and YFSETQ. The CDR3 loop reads CASREVNTEAFF. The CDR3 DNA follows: TGCGCCAGCAGAGAGGTGAACACTGAAGCTTTCTTT.

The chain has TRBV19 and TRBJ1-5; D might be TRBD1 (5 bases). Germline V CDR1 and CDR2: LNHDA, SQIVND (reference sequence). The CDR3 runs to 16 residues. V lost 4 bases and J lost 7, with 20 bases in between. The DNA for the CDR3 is TGTGCCAGTAGTAAAGGAAGGGGTTCGATTGTGCAGCCCCAGCATTTT. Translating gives CASSKGRGSIVQPQHF.

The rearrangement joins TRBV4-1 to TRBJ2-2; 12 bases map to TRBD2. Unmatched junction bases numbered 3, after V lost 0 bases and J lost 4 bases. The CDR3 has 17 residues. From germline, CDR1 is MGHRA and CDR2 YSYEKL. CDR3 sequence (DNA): TGCGCCAGCAGCCAAGAGAAACTAGCGGGAGGCACCGGGGAGCTGTTTTTT. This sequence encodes CASSQEKLAGGTGELFF.

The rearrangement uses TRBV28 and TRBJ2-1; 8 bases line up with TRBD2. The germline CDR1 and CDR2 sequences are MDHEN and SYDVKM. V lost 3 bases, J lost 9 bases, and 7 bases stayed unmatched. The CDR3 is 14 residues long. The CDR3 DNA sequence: TGTGCCAGCAGTTTTATAAGCGGGAGAGTTGAGCAGTTCTTC. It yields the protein CASSFISGRVEQFF.

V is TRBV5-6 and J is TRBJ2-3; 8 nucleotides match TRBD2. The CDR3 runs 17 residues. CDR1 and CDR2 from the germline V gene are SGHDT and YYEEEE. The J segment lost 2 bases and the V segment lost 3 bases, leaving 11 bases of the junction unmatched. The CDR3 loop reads CASSSPHAGGITDTQYF. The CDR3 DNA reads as TGTGCCAGCAGCTCTCCCCACGCGGGAGGTATCACAGATACGCAGTATTTT.

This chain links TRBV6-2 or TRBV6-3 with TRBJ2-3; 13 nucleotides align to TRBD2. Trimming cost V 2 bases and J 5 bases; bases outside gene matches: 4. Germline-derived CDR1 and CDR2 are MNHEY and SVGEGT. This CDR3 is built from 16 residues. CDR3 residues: CASSYRTSGSVDTQYF. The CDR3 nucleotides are TGTGCCAGCAGTTACCGGACTAGCGGGAGTGTAGATACGCAGTATTTT.